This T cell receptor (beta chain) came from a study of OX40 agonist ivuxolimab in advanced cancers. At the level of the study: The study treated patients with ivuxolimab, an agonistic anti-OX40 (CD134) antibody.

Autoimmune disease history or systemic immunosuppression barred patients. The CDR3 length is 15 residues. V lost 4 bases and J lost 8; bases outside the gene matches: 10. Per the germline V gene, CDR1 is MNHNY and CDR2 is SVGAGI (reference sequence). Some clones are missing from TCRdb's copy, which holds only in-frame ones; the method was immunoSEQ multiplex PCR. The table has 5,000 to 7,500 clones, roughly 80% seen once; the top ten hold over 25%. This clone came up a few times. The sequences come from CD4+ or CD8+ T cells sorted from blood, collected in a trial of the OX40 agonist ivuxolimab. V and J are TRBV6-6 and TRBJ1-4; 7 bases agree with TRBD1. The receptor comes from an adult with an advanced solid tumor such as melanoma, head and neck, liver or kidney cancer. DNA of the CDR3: TGTGCCAGCAGTTTTCGACAGGGCGTGGAGGAAAAACTGTTTTTT. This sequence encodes CASSFRQGVEEKLFF.